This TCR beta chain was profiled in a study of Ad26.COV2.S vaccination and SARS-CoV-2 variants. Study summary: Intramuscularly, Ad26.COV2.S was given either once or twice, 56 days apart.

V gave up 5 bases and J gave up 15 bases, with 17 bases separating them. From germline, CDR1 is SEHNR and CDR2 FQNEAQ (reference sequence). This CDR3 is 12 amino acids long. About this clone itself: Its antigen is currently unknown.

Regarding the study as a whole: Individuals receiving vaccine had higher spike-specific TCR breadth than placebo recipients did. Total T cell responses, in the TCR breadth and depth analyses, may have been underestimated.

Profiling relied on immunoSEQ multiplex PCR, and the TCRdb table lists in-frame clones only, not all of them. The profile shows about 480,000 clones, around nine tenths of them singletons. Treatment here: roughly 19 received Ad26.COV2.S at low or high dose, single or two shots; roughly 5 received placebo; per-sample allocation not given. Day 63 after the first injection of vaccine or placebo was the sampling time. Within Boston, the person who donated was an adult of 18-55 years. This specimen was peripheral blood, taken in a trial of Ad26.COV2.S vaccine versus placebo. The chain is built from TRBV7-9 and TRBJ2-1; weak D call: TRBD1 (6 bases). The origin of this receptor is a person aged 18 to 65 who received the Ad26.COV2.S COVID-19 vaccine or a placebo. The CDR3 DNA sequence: TGTGCCAGCAGCCCACCACAGGGAGTCCCGTTCTTC. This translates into CASSPPQGVPFF.